This T cell receptor beta chain was profiled in a study of long-term antiretroviral therapy in people with HIV. Study results and limitations: The clones with expansion before ART were dominant in the repertoire at all time points.

For this clone: The target antigen is unknown.

Trimming took 1 base from V and 8 from J, leaving 17 bases between them. This CDR3 contains 16 residues. The germline gives CDR1 LNHDA, CDR2 SQIVND (reference sequence). Assay version v3.0 of immunoSEQ was used, and it was run at survey level. TCRdb's copy holds only in-frame clones and misses some; the assay was immunoSEQ multiplex PCR. The table has some 40,000 clones, 75% to 90% seen once. Material: unsorted PBMCs, obtained 1.5 years after starting antiretroviral therapy. J is TRBJ1-4 and V is TRBV19, with D possibly TRBD1 on 5 matching bases. This clonotype was obtained from a man between 18 and 29 years old with HIV. Here the CDR3 reads CASSIGKGRGEEKLFF. The CDR3 nucleotides read TGTGCCAGTAGTATAGGGAAGGGGAGAGGGGAGGAAAAACTGTTTTTT.